This T cell receptor beta chain derives from a study of Ad26.COV2.S vaccination and SARS-CoV-2 variants. Overall study: Donor got 5x10^10 or 1x10^11 viral particles of Ad26.COV2.S.

Overall study findings and caveats: Placebo recipients and vaccine recipients were similar in non-spike TCR breadth.

TCRdb keeps only in-frame clones here, not all; method: immunoSEQ multiplex PCR. The data contain around 300,000 clones, around 90% of them singletons. Points on this clone: Its antigen is undetermined.

The treatment is: about 20 received Ad26.COV2.S at low or high dose, single or two shots; 5 received placebo; per-sample allocation not given. Samples came from day 63 after the first vaccine or placebo injection. Within Boston, the person who donated was an adult of 18-55 years. CDR1 is SGHTA, CDR2 FQGNSA, per germline. CDR3 length: 14 residues. The ends lost 5 bases at V and 7 bases at J; junction bases unmatched: 7. The material was peripheral blood, obtained in a trial of Ad26.COV2.S vaccine versus placebo. The TCR comes from a person between 18 and 60 years old who received the Ad26.COV2.S COVID-19 vaccine or a placebo. The chain is built from TRBV7-2 and TRBJ2-1; TRBD1 matches at 8 bases. CDR3 in amino acids: CASSGQGAWNEQFF. The CDR3, as DNA: TGTGCCAGCAGCGGGCAGGGGGCGTGGAATGAGCAGTTCTTC.